This T cell receptor (beta chain) derives from a study of glioma-infiltrating T cells. Regarding the study as a whole: Tissue-blood divergence was below expectation in non-neoplastic patients, above in gliomas. Very few CDR3 sequences were shared between tissue and blood.

This clonotype appeared many times. The antigen is undetermined. Trimming cost V 2 bases and J 6 bases; bases outside gene matches: 7. There are 14 residues in the CDR3. Germline CDR1 is MNHEY and CDR2 is SMNVEV (reference sequence). Amplification of TCR alpha and beta CDR3 regions from RNA used iRepertoire nested multiplex PCR. Input was 100-400 ng of tissue mRNA or PBMC total RNA. TCRdb processed the multiplex PCR reads anew with MiXCR; each CDR3 protein has one entry. The sample consists of about 190,000 distinct CDR3 sequences, roughly 32% of them appearing once. The TCR sequence derives from a human donor with low-grade glioma or glioblastoma, undergoing nonglioma brain surgery, or in good health (not recorded which). The source material was glioma tissue, nonneoplastic brain tissue, or PBMCs (not recorded which). This rearrangement joins TRBV27 to TRBJ2-7; TRBD1 agrees at 7 bases. The DNA for the CDR3 is TGTGCCAGCAGTTTACAACAGGGGCTCGGCGAGCAGTACTTC. Translating it yields CASSLQQGLGEQYF.